Listed here are 27 T cell receptor beta chains from one sample, sequenced in a study of breast tumors, draining lymph nodes, adjacent tissues. TCRdb recomputed calls from the multiplex PCR reads with MiXCR, one row per CDR3 protein. The profile shows 50,000 to 65,000 distinct CDR3 sequences, roughly 41% of them singletons. Sequenced sample: breast tumor tissue. Receptor source: a female donor with breast cancer. Some clones in this sample may be carry-over from other donors' samples.

The rearrangement joins TRBV7-2 to TRBJ2-2, with a weak D call TRBD2 (6 bases). Germline V gene lookup returns CDR1 SGHTA and CDR2 FQGNSA. The CDR3 length is 15 residues. V was pared by 3 bases and J by 2 bases, with 10 bases between. The CDR3 is CTSSLGLPNTGELFF. CDR3 coding DNA: TGTACCAGCAGCTTGGGACTGCCCAACACCGGGGAGCTGTTTTTT.

This clonotype was recorded only once. V is TRBV2 and J is TRBJ2-7; D gene ambiguous. V lost 5 bases and J 0 bases, leaving 8 bases between the germline ends. Germline V lookup: CDR1 SNHLY, CDR2 FYNNEI. The CDR3 length is 13 residues. DNA for the CDR3: TGTGCCAGCAGTTCCCTACTCTCCTACGAGCAGTACGTC. This encodes CASSSLLSYEQYV.

The rearrangement joins TRBV12-3 or TRBV12-4 to TRBJ2-5, with unresolved D. This CDR3 region has 14 residues. Trimming cost V 1 base and J 1 base, with 7 bases left between them. CDR3 protein: CASSLDPGQETQYF. The CDR3 region has the DNA TGTGCCAGCAGTTTAGACCCGGGCCAAGAGACCCAGTACTTC.

This clonotype was counted at least ten times. The chain employs TRBV7-9 and TRBJ1-2; 8 bases match TRBD1. Losses at the gene ends were 1 base for V and 8 bases for J; bases not matched to a gene: 9. The CDR3 has 15 residues. In germline, CDR1 is SEHNR, CDR2 FQNEAQ (reference sequence). CDR3 sequence: CASSLEAGGTRGYTF. CDR3 DNA sequence: TGTGCCAGCAGCTTAGAGGCAGGGGGCACGAGGGGCTACACCTTC.

This clonotype appeared many times. V and J are TRBV5-1 and TRBJ2-1; 11 nucleotides agree with TRBD2. Germline V gene lookup returns CDR1 SGHRS and CDR2 YFSETQ. The J segment lost 4 bases and the V segment lost 4 bases, leaving 10 bases of the junction unmatched. The CDR3 spans 17 residues. The CDR3 coding sequence is TGCGCCAGCAGCCACGTTAGCGGGAGGGCCATTTACAATGAGCAGTTCTTC. Its protein product is CASSHVSGRAIYNEQFF.

This clonotype occurred many times. V gene TRBV19 combines with J gene TRBJ2-5; D might be TRBD1 or TRBD2, each matching 5 bases. This CDR3 has 14 amino acids. V lost 6 bases to trimming and J lost 7 bases, with 18 bases between them. Germline V gene lookup returns CDR1 LNHDA and CDR2 SQIVND (reference sequence). The CDR3 DNA reads as TGTGCCAGTAGGACCGGGACCAACGCCGGGACCCAGTACTTC. Translated: CASRTGTNAGTQYF.

The chain employs TRBV20-1 and TRBJ2-5; TRBD2 aligns across 8 bases. The CDR3 is 13 residues long. The germline gives CDR1 DFQATT, CDR2 SNEGSKA (reference sequence). V dropped 1 base and J dropped 4; count of bases not matched to a gene: 2. CDR3 sequence reads: CSARGLASETQYF. Here the CDR3 DNA reads TGCAGTGCTAGAGGACTAGCGTCAGAGACCCAGTACTTC.

The table lists this clonotype with many counts. The gene calls are TRBV11-3 and TRBJ1-2; unclear D gene. The CDR3 is 14 residues long. Germline V gene lookup returns CDR1 SGHNT and CDR2 YENEEA. With 0 bases removed from V and 3 bases from J, the gap between germline ends came to 8 bases. The CDR3 coding sequence is TGTGCCAGCAGCTTAGATCAAACAGACTATGGCTACACCTTC. This translates into CASSLDQTDYGYTF.

At least ten counts were recorded for this clonotype. The chain is built from TRBV10-1 and TRBJ2-3, with no clear D. V dropped 3 bases and J dropped 2 bases, with 6 bases sitting between them. Germline CDR1 reads WNHNN; CDR2 reads SYGVQD (reference sequence). This CDR3 is built from 13 residues. The CDR3 sequence: CASSDPDTDTQYF. CDR3 bases: TGCGCCAGCAGTGATCCGGACACAGATACGCAGTATTTT.

This clonotype showed up many times. A clone one base away is much larger, so this may be a read error. The gene calls are TRBV5-8 and TRBJ1-2; D is unresolved. CDR1 SGHTS and CDR2 YDEGEE come from the germline V gene. This CDR3 region has 14 residues. Trimming stripped 2 bases from V and 5 bases from J, with 13 bases between. The CDR3, as DNA: TGTGCCAGCAGCTTAAGACACGCCCGGTATGGCTACACCTTC. This translates into CASSLRHARYGYTF.

This clonotype showed up just once. The chain has TRBV29-1 and TRBJ2-3; D is perhaps TRBD2 (6 bases). The CDR3 is 16 amino acids. V was shortened by 8 bases and J by 2 bases, with 23 bases between the two germline ends. CDR1 is SQVTM, CDR2 ANQGSEA, per germline. CDR3 residues: CSNRDFRSGNTDTQYF. In DNA, the CDR3 is TGCAGCAATCGGGACTTCAGGTCGGGGAACACAGATACGCAGTATTTT.

This clonotype was detected ten times or more. The chain links TRBV6-1 to TRBJ1-5; D remains unclear. The germline CDR1 and CDR2 sequences are MNHNS and SASEGT. V was cut by 0 bases and J by 0 bases, with 15 bases left in between. This CDR3 comprises 18 residues. The CDR3 reads CASSEALKGSNSNQPQHF. CDR3 coding DNA: TGTGCCAGCAGTGAAGCGCTGAAAGGGAGCAATAGCAATCAGCCCCAGCATTTT.

At least ten counts were recorded for this clonotype. The V gene is TRBV7-2, the J gene TRBJ2-3; D ambiguous. The CDR3 totals 13 residues. The V end was cut by 1 base, the J end by 3 bases, with 5 bases between. The V gene's germline CDR1 is SGHTA and CDR2 FQGNSA. The CDR3 DNA sequence: TGTGCCAGCAGCTTAGTCCGGACAGATACGCAGTATTTT. As protein: CASSLVRTDTQYF.

CDR3 coding DNA: TGCGCCAGCAGTATGGGGTCATGGGAACCGAACACCGGGGAGCTGTTTTTT. This codes for CASSMGSWEPNTGELFF. The chain is built from TRBV4-1 and TRBJ2-2; no clear D. V was trimmed by 6 bases and J by 0 bases, leaving 17 bases between them. Germline CDR1 reads MGHRA; CDR2 reads YSYEKL. The CDR3 length is 17 residues.

In this sample, this clonotype turned up many times. The rearrangement joins TRBV4-3 to TRBJ2-3, with D maybe TRBD1 (5 bases). The V gene lost 3 bases and the J gene lost 1 base, with 14 bases spanning the gap. Germline lookup yields CDR1 LGHNA and CDR2 YSLEER. The CDR3 covers 16 residues. The CDR3 protein is CASSHSSLQGTDTQYF. The CDR3 bases are TGCGCCAGCAGCCATTCTTCCTTACAGGGCACAGATACGCAGTATTTT.

This chain links TRBV11-3 with TRBJ2-1; TRBD2 agrees at 11 bases. CDR1 and CDR2 from the germline V gene are SGHNT and YENEEA. The CDR3 length is 15 residues. J gave up 7 bases and V 5 bases, and 7 bases lay outside the gene matches. The CDR3 sequence is CASSISGRAGNEQFF. CDR3 coding DNA: TGTGCCAGCAGCATTAGCGGGAGGGCCGGGAATGAGCAGTTCTTC.

This clonotype was seen at least ten times. A much larger clone differs from this one at a single base, so this may be a read error. J is TRBJ1-2 and V is TRBV7-9, with 11 bases fitting TRBD1. The CDR3 loop spans 15 amino acids. Germline V gene data show CDR1 as SEHNR and CDR2 as FQNEAQ (reference sequence). CDR3 bases: TGTGCCAGCAGCGGAGGAGCCGGGACAGGGGGGATTCCCCCCTTC. Translated: CASSGGAGTGGIPPF. Based on the CDR3 plus reference TRBV7-9 and TRBJ1-2, the full variable domain is DTGVSQNPRHKITKRGQNVTFRCDPISEHNRLYWYRQTLGQGPEFLTYFQNEAQLEKSRLLSDRFSAERPKGSFSTLEIQRTEQGDSAMYLCASSGGAGTGGIPPFGSGTRLTVV.

This clonotype has at least ten counts. Being one base from a much bigger clone, this may be a read error. CDR3 sequence: CASSGTGSSEQYF. The CDR3 DNA follows: TGTGCCAGCAGTGGGACAGGGTCCTCCGAGCAGTACTTC. The V gene is TRBV11-2, the J gene TRBJ2-7, with 9 bases identical to TRBD1. From germline, CDR1 is SGHAT and CDR2 FQNNGV. The CDR3 contains 13 residues.

This clonotype was seen only once. This chain links TRBV11-2 with TRBJ2-1, with 8 bases lining up with TRBD2. J was trimmed by 6 bases and V by 2 bases; bases with no gene match: 12. Per germline, CDR1 SGHAT and CDR2 FQNNGV. The CDR3 covers 17 residues. The CDR3 region has the DNA TGTGCCAGCAGCTTAACTAGCGGATACCTGTTCGTCAATGAGCAGTTCTTC. Its protein is CASSLTSGYLFVNEQFF.

J is TRBJ2-5 and V is TRBV12-3 or TRBV12-4; the D gene is possibly TRBD1 (6 bases). V was pared by 3 bases and J by 7 bases, with 9 bases between. CDR3 length equals 12 residues. The CDR3: CASSFLQGTQYF. DNA for the CDR3: TGTGCCAGCAGTTTTTTACAGGGGACCCAGTACTTC.

The V and J genes are TRBV7-2 and TRBJ2-6, with 7 bases aligning to TRBD1. Germline V CDR1 and CDR2: SGHTA, FQGNSA. The CDR3 covers 15 residues. After removal of 2 bases from V and 4 bases from J, the junction contained 2 bases not matched to a gene. CDR3 loop: CASSLPGQGANVLTF. The CDR3 coding sequence is TGTGCCAGCAGCTTACCGGGACAGGGGGCCAACGTCCTGACTTTC.

There are a few counts of this clonotype. The chain employs TRBV19 and TRBJ2-1; D may match TRBD1 or TRBD2 (5 bases each). This CDR3 is 16 amino acids long. Per germline, CDR1 LNHDA and CDR2 SQIVND (reference sequence). Trimming removed 7 bases at V and 5 bases at J, with 21 bases between. The CDR3 DNA reads TGTGCCAGTAAGGGCATGCACGGGACCTCGCACAATGAGCAGTTCTTC. Amino acids: CASKGMHGTSHNEQFF.

The chain employs TRBV20-1 and TRBJ2-5; a weak D match, TRBD2 (5 bases). V lost 7 bases and J 3 bases, leaving 24 bases between the germline ends. Germline loops: CDR1 DFQATT, CDR2 SNEGSKA (reference sequence). CDR3 length equals 16 residues. The CDR3 region is CSGSSRLTGLEETQYF. As DNA, the CDR3 is TGCAGTGGTAGCAGTCGACTAACGGGATTGGAAGAGACCCAGTACTTC.

This clonotype was detected only once. A much larger clone lies a single base off, so this may be a read error. This chain connects TRBV5-6 to TRBJ2-2, with D tentatively TRBD1 (6 bases). This CDR3 is 14 amino acids long. The V and J ends lost 2 bases and 7 bases respectively, with 12 bases between them. CDR1 is SGHDT, CDR2 YYEEEE, per germline. The CDR3 DNA is TGTGCCAGCAGCTTTCCAGGGGTGATCGGGGAGCTGTTTTTT. It specifies CASSFPGVIGELFF.

This clonotype was detected many times. With a much larger clone just one base away, this may be a read error. CDR3 DNA sequence: TGTGCCAGCAGATTCGAGCGGGAAAACAATGAGCAGTTCTTC. This translates into CASRFERENNEQFF. The chain recombines TRBV12-3 or TRBV12-4 with TRBJ2-1; the match to TRBD2 covers 7 bases. The CDR3 is 14 amino acids. After removal of 6 bases from V and 5 bases from J, the junction contained 7 bases not matched to a gene.

The V call is TRBV20-1, the J call TRBJ1-6; 12 bases fit TRBD1. Germline assignment: CDR1 DFQATT and CDR2 SNEGSKA (reference sequence). The CDR3 has 17 residues. Losses at the gene ends were 4 bases for V and 9 bases for J; bases not matched to a gene: 13. CDR3 nucleotide sequence: TGCAGTGCTAAAAACCGGGACAGGGGGCAACTTGGTTCACCCCTCCACTTT. Its translation: CSAKNRDRGQLGSPLHF.

On this clonotype itself: One junction end disagrees with the germline gene, perhaps due to a read error. This sequence joins TRBV5-4 and TRBJ2-3; D is undetermined. From germline, CDR1 is SGHNT and CDR2 YYREEE (reference sequence). CDR3 size: 16 residues. CDR3 DNA sequence: TGTGCCAGCAGCTTGGGCGACACGGGCCCCACAAATACGCAGTATTTT. This codes for CASSLGDTGPTNTQYF.